This T cell receptor (beta chain) was recorded in a study of chemoradiotherapy in HPV16-positive cancers (dated by TCRdb to between 2021 and 2023). In terms of the full investigation: Using functional T-cell assays on cells from a couple of HPV16-positive patients, the researchers defined candidate HPV-specific T-cell clones and common TCR motifs. The candidate HPV-specific TCRs and motifs were subsequently tracked in TCR repertoires obtained from some 90 patients with HPV-related cancers. The study set out to ask whether T-cell immunity against the HPV oncoproteins E6 and E7 changes over the course of chemoradiotherapy and whether that immunity affects survival. Overall study results and their limits: Expansion of candidate HPV-specific clones and E7-related TCR motifs was observed in the tumor microenvironment during treatment, whereas no such expansion was observed for non-HPV-specific T cells. The functional definition of HPV-specific T cells came from only two HPV16-positive patients, and the survival association was reported for HPV16-positive patients. Among HPV16-positive patients, expansion of HPV-responsive T cells during chemoradiotherapy was associated with better recurrence-free survival.

The CDR3, cysteine through phenylalanine, is 14 amino acids long. Just CDR3 DNA is preserved here, 42 bases in frame from base 1. V drops 3 bases and J drops 4 bases, leaving 13 bases in between. The germline V gene yields SGHRS for CDR1 and YFSETQ for CDR2. Repertoires were sampled repeatedly over the course of chemoradiotherapy, so clonal expansion could be followed in the tumor microenvironment. This clone showed up just once. There is no known antigen for this receptor. Base-call qualities are not available, and no considerably larger clone is one nucleotide away. Library creation used the immunoSEQ multiplex PCR assay. Here the immuneACCESS table is served through TCRdb, limited to in-frame sequences with V and J called. Missing clones are a known gap in these copies; in checked studies unresolved V genes cover under half, and the rest lacks a known reason. The sample has tens of thousands of clones on record, 73% of them singletons. The ten largest clones take up 2% to 3% of the sample.

The sample was acquired from a patient who underwent chemoradiotherapy. The clonotype comes from a human donor with HPV-associated anogenital cancer. Recombination connected TRBV5-1 to TRBJ1-1; TRBD1 could be the D gene, as 6 bases match. The CDR3 reads as follows: CASSSTGLSTEAFF. The nucleotide sequence reads as follows: TGCGCCAGCAGCTCGACAGGACTTAGCACTGAAGCTTTCTTT.